The 27 T cell receptor beta chains below come from one sample, sequenced in a study of shared clonotypes between healthy human individuals. The repertoire was sequenced with immunoSEQ multiplex PCR; TCRdb's copy has only in-frame clones and lacks some. The sample consists of around 1.4 million clones, around 98.5% of them appearing once. Source material: naive CD4+ T cells sorted from blood. The subset: CD45RA+ positively selected. The receptors derive from a man aged 30 to 45 in good health.

The rearrangement uses TRBV25-1 and TRBJ1-2; no clear D. Germline-derived CDR1 and CDR2 are MGHDK and SYGVNS. V was cut by 6 bases and J by 3 bases, with 5 bases left in between. This CDR3 contains 11 residues. The CDR3 protein is CASREDYGYTF. CDR3 in DNA: TGTGCCAGCAGGGAGGACTATGGCTACACCTTC.

The chain is built from TRBV29-1 and TRBJ1-1; no clear D gene. Germline V gene lookup returns CDR1 SQVTM and CDR2 ANQGSEA. This CDR3 is 15 amino acids long. V was shortened by 4 bases and J by 0 bases, with 15 bases between the two germline ends. The CDR3 DNA sequence: TGCAGCGTTGTCCGCGGTGCAACTATGAACACTGAAGCTTTCTTT. Amino acids: CSVVRGATMNTEAFF.

V gene TRBV4-1 combines with J gene TRBJ2-7; either TRBD1 or TRBD2 may fit D (6 bases each). Trimming shortened V by 0 bases and J by 3 bases, and 12 bases separated the two germline ends. Germline lookup yields CDR1 MGHRA and CDR2 YSYEKL. The CDR3 extends over 15 amino acids. The CDR3 loop is CASSQDPGGSYEQYF. The CDR3 nucleotides are TGCGCCAGCAGCCAAGATCCCGGGGGCAGCTACGAGCAGTACTTC.

The V gene is TRBV27, the J gene TRBJ1-1; the D gene is possibly TRBD1 (6 bases). CDR1 is MNHEY, CDR2 SMNVEV, per germline (reference sequence). V was pared by 3 bases and J by 3 bases, with 23 bases between. This CDR3 region has 18 residues. CDR3 sequence (DNA): TGTGCCAGCAGTTTTTCCGGTAACAGAAAGGGGGGCGACACTGAAGCTTTCTTT. This gives the protein CASSFSGNRKGGDTEAFF.

The chain couples TRBV10-3 to TRBJ1-1, with 7 bases identical to TRBD1. Germline V gives CDR1 ENHRY, CDR2 SYGVKD. J was trimmed by 3 bases and V by 6 bases; bases with no gene match: 7. The length of the CDR3 is 14 residues. The CDR3 DNA reads as TGTGCCATCAGCGACAGGGACAGCCACACTGAAGCTTTCTTT. This sequence encodes CAISDRDSHTEAFF.

The chain combines TRBV7-2 with TRBJ1-1; D uncertain. V dropped 2 bases and J dropped 0 bases, with 13 bases sitting between them. The CDR3 runs 16 residues. In germline, CDR1 is SGHTA, CDR2 FQGNSA. CDR3 nucleotide sequence: TGTGCCAGCAGCTTATTTGCCCACACACTGAACACTGAAGCTTTCTTT. Translation: CASSLFAHTLNTEAFF.

Remarks on this clone: A junction boundary mismatches the germline segment, possibly from a read error. This chain joins TRBV7-9 and TRBJ2-1; TRBD2 matches at 11 bases. Germline V CDR1 and CDR2: SEHNR, FQNEAQ (reference sequence). This CDR3 has 14 amino acids. The CDR3 here is CASSLAGGFDEQFF. The CDR3 DNA follows: TGTGCCAGCAGCCTAGCGGGAGGATTCGATGAGCAGTTCTTC.

The chain employs TRBV6-5 and TRBJ2-4; 9 nucleotides line up with TRBD1. The J segment lost 3 bases and the V segment lost 5 bases, leaving 2 bases of the junction unmatched. The germline CDR1 and CDR2 sequences are MNHEY and SVGAGI. The CDR3 length is 14 residues. CDR3 amino acids: CASSGGQGKNIQYF. CDR3 in DNA: TGTGCCAGCAGTGGGGGACAGGGCAAAAACATTCAGTACTTC.

This clone was observed a single time. The sample carries other DNA sequences with the same CDR3. CDR3 region: CASSLEGSNEQFF. The CDR3 DNA sequence: TGTGCCAGCAGCTTAGAAGGGAGTAATGAGCAGTTCTTC. The rearrangement joins TRBV11-3 to TRBJ2-1; possible D gene TRBD2, 5 bases. V dropped 0 bases and J dropped 7 bases, with 7 bases sitting between them. Germline V lookup: CDR1 SGHNT, CDR2 YENEEA. The CDR3 has 13 residues.

V gene TRBV6-5 combines with J gene TRBJ2-3; 7 bases map to TRBD2. The length of the CDR3 is 14 residues. Per germline, CDR1 MNHEY and CDR2 SVGAGI. V lost 3 bases, J lost 3 bases, and 3 bases stayed unmatched. CDR3 protein: CASSYGLVTDTQYF. The CDR3, as DNA: TGTGCCAGCAGTTATGGACTAGTGACAGATACGCAGTATTTT.

The chain employs TRBV5-1 and TRBJ2-1; no definite D call. V lost 2 bases to trimming and J lost 0 bases, with 15 bases between them. In germline, CDR1 is SGHRS, CDR2 YFSETQ. This CDR3 is 17 amino acids long. DNA of the CDR3: TGCGCCAGCAGCTTTTATCGACTCCAAAACTCCTACAATGAGCAGTTCTTC. Translated, it gives CASSFYRLQNSYNEQFF.

This clone has only one observation. The chain combines TRBV4-3 with TRBJ2-3, with D possibly matching TRBD2 (5 bases). Germline lookup yields CDR1 LGHNA and CDR2 YSLEER. Trimming left V 0 bases short and J 5 bases short, with 15 bases between. This CDR3 has 16 amino acids. CDR3 nucleotide sequence: TGCGCCAGCAGCCAAGATTCTGGGCTAGCTCTAGATACGCAGTATTTT. This codes for CASSQDSGLALDTQYF.

This chain connects TRBV25-1 to TRBJ2-7; the match to TRBD2 covers 7 bases. CDR1 MGHDK and CDR2 SYGVNS come from the germline V gene. V dropped 3 bases and J dropped 12; count of bases not matched to a gene: 11. This CDR3 is 13 amino acids long. CDR3 region: CASSDWDYSLLYF. The CDR3 DNA follows: TGTGCCAGCAGTGATTGGGACTACTCCTTACTGTACTTC.

This chain connects TRBV7-6 to TRBJ2-7; weak D call: TRBD1 (6 bases). Trimming removed 5 bases from V and 3 bases from J, with 11 bases in between. The CDR3 runs 13 residues. Germline V gives CDR1 SGHVS, CDR2 FNYEAQ. The CDR3: CASSRGHYYEQYF. The CDR3 region has the DNA TGTGCCAGCAGCAGGGGACATTACTACGAGCAGTACTTC.

Concerning this clone: The identical CDR3 is also encoded by other nucleotide sequences in the sample. V is TRBV11-3 and J is TRBJ2-1; possibly TRBD1 or TRBD2 for D (5 bases each). Trimming shortened V by 1 base and J by 0 bases, and 7 bases separated the two germline ends. The length of the CDR3 is 15 residues. Germline V gives CDR1 SGHNT, CDR2 YENEEA. CDR3 DNA: TGTGCCAGCAGCTTAGGAGGGGCCTCCTACAATGAGCAGTTCTTC. It translates to CASSLGGASYNEQFF.

The rearrangement joins TRBV7-2 to TRBJ1-2, with D tentatively TRBD1 (6 bases). The germline V and J ends were trimmed by 1 base and 4 bases, with 16 bases remaining between them. CDR1 and CDR2 (germline): SGHTA, FQGNSA. CDR3 length: 16 amino acids. CDR3 nucleotides: TGTGCCAGCAGCTTAGAACAGGGTCGGTCTACCTATGGCTACACCTTC. It is translated as CASSLEQGRSTYGYTF.

The chain links TRBV11-2 to TRBJ2-1; 13 bases map to TRBD2. Germline V gene sequence: CDR1 SGHAT, CDR2 FQNNGV. The CDR3 length is 16 residues. Unmatched junction bases numbered 11, after V lost 5 bases and J lost 10 bases. CDR3 region: CASSRITSGRAGEQFF. The DNA for the CDR3 is TGTGCCAGCAGCCGGATCACTAGCGGGAGGGCCGGGGAGCAGTTCTTC.

V gene TRBV5-1 combines with J gene TRBJ1-1; D is perhaps TRBD1 (5 bases). The CDR3 loop spans 16 amino acids. Looked up from germline, CDR1 is SGHRS and CDR2 is YFSETQ. Between the trimmed V and J ends, which lost 1 base and 1 base, there was a span of 14 bases. CDR3 nucleotide sequence: TGCGCCAGCAGCTTGCTGGGGGGGAGAGGGAACACTGAAGCTTTCTTT. Encoded protein: CASSLLGGRGNTEAFF.

The chain carries TRBV27 and TRBJ2-1; perhaps TRBD1 as D (6 bases). V was shortened by 5 bases and J by 0 bases, with 11 bases between the two germline ends. The germline gives CDR1 MNHEY, CDR2 SMNVEV (reference sequence). The CDR3 spans 15 residues. The CDR3 protein is CASSLTGSSYNEQFF. The CDR3, as DNA: TGTGCCAGCAGTCTAACAGGGAGCTCCTACAATGAGCAGTTCTTC.

The chain carries TRBV5-1 and TRBJ2-2; the D call may be TRBD1 or TRBD2 (5 bases each). Germline CDR1 SGHRS, CDR2 YFSETQ. There are 18 residues in the CDR3. The germline V and J ends were trimmed by 0 bases and 4 bases, with 19 bases remaining between them. Here the CDR3 reads CASSLVPQGTGTTGELFF. Here the CDR3 DNA reads TGCGCCAGCAGCTTGGTACCCCAAGGTACGGGGACCACCGGGGAGCTGTTTTTT.

The rearrangement links TRBV6-1 to TRBJ2-3; D is ambiguous. This CDR3 comprises 12 residues. Germline V CDR1 and CDR2: MNHNS, SASEGT. V was trimmed by 3 bases and J by 5 bases, leaving 6 bases between them. The CDR3 loop is CASSEGRDTQYF. DNA of the CDR3: TGTGCCAGCAGTGAGGGTCGAGATACGCAGTATTTT.

The rearrangement uses TRBV10-3 and TRBJ2-7, with D maybe TRBD1 (6 bases). Per the germline V gene, CDR1 is ENHRY and CDR2 is SYGVKD. This CDR3 is 13 amino acids long. Trimming took 7 bases from V and 5 from J, leaving 15 bases between them. In DNA form, the CDR3 reads TGTGCCATCAAAGGAAGCACAGGGAACGAGCAGTACTTC. Encoded protein: CAIKGSTGNEQYF.

This chain joins TRBV2 and TRBJ2-7, with TRBD1 matching over 7 bases. Germline assignment: CDR1 SNHLY and CDR2 FYNNEI. V dropped 7 bases and J dropped 1; count of bases not matched to a gene: 4. This CDR3 is 13 amino acids long. In DNA form, the CDR3 reads TGTGCCAGCAATCGGGACAGTTCCTACGAGCAGTACTTC. Protein product: CASNRDSSYEQYF.

The J gene is TRBJ2-2, the V gene TRBV6-6; 8 bases map to TRBD1. This CDR3 region has 15 residues. Germline V gene sequence: CDR1 MNHNY, CDR2 SVGAGI (reference sequence). Unmatched junction bases numbered 10, after V lost 7 bases and J lost 6 bases. The CDR3 reads CASMRTGIMAGELFF. CDR3 sequence (DNA): TGTGCCAGCATGCGGACAGGGATTATGGCCGGGGAGCTGTTTTTT.

The chain is built from TRBV19 and TRBJ2-3, with a possible D match to TRBD2 (5 bases). The CDR3 spans 11 residues. V lost 9 bases and J lost 2, with 6 bases in between. The germline V gene encodes CDR1 LNHDA and CDR2 SQIVND (reference sequence). This CDR3 reads CASGITDTQYF. In DNA form, the CDR3 reads TGTGCCAGCGGGATCACAGATACGCAGTATTTT.

This clone is a singleton in its sample. The V gene is TRBV28, the J gene TRBJ1-5, with a tentative D call TRBD1 (5 bases). The CDR3 contains 11 residues. From germline, CDR1 is MDHEN and CDR2 SYDVKM. V lost 8 bases to trimming and J lost 7 bases, with 9 bases between them. The CDR3 loop reads CASGTGQPQHF. As DNA, the CDR3 is TGTGCCAGCGGGACCGGCCAGCCCCAGCATTTT.

This rearrangement joins TRBV2 to TRBJ2-2; 9 bases fit TRBD1. Germline CDR1 reads SNHLY; CDR2 reads FYNNEI. There are 14 residues in the CDR3. The ends lost 11 bases at V and 1 base at J; junction bases unmatched: 5. Here the CDR3 reads CAGNRGRNTGELFF. DNA for the CDR3: TGTGCCGGAAACAGGGGGCGGAACACCGGGGAGCTGTTTTTT.